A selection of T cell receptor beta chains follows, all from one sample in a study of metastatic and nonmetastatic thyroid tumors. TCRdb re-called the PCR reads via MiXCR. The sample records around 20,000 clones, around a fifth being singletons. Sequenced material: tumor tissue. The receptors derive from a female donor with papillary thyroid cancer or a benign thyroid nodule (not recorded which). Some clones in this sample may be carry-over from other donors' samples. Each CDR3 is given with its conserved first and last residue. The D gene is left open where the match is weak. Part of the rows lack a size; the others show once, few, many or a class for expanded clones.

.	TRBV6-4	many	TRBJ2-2	CASSQIATGELFF	TGTGCCAGCAGCCAGATAGCCACCGGGGAGCTGTTTTTT
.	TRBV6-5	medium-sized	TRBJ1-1	CASSYSVQVNTEAFF	TGTGCCAGCAGTTACTCGGTTCAGGTGAACACTGAAGCTTTCTTT
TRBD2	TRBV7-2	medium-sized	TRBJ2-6	CASSLVGGSKSSGANVLTF	TGTGCCAGCAGCTTAGTGGGCGGGAGTAAATCCTCTGGGGCCAACGTCCTGACTTTC
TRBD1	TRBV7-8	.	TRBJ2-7	CASSLSGTASDEQYF	TGTGCCAGCAGCTTATCCGGGACAGCGAGCGACGAGCAGTACTTC
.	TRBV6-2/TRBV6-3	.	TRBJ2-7	CASSTIMGDYEQYF	TGTGCCAGCAGTACGATTATGGGGGACTACGAGCAGTACTTC
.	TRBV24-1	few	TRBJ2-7	CATSDFGREQYF	TGTGCCACCAGTGATTTTGGCCGCGAGCAGTACTTC
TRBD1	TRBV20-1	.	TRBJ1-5	CSAIPGQLRGYSNQPQHF	TGCAGTGCTATTCCGGGACAGCTCCGGGGGTATAGCAATCAGCCCCAGCATTTT
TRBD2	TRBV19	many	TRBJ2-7	CASSIGTSGRREQYF	TGTGCCAGTAGCATAGGGACTAGCGGGAGGCGCGAGCAGTACTTC
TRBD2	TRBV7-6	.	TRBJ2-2	CASSSKPAPGGGELFF	TGTGCCAGCAGCTCCAAGCCCGCACCGGGAGGCGGGGAGCTGTTTTTT
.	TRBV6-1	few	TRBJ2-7	CASTGDLWGEQYF	TGTGCCAGCACCGGGGACCTGTGGGGCGAGCAGTACTTC
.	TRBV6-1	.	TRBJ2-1	CASSEGSYNEQFF	TGTGCCAGCAGTGAAGGCTCCTACAATGAGCAGTTCTTC
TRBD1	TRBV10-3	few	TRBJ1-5	CAISEGIGTGNQPQHF	TGTGCCATCAGTGAAGGTATCGGGACAGGCAATCAGCCCCAGCATTTT
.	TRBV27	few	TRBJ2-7	CASSLSGSLYF	TGTGCCAGCAGTTTATCTGGCAGCTTGTACTTC
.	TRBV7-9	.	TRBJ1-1	CASSRPSYDTEAFF	TGTGCCAGCAGCCGCCCCAGTTACGACACTGAAGCTTTCTTT
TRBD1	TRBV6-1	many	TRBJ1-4	CASSPEQGAGEKLFF	TGTGCCAGCAGTCCAGAGCAGGGGGCCGGGGAAAAACTGTTTTTT
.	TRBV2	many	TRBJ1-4	CASTVGYNEKLFF	TGTGCCAGCACGGTGGGGTACAATGAAAAACTGTTTTTT
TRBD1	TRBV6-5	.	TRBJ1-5	CASSYTRDRNQPQHF	TGTGCCAGCAGTTACACCCGGGACAGAAATCAGCCCCAGCATTTT
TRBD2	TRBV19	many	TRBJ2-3	CASSIGERETDTQYF	TGTGCCAGTAGTATAGGAGAGCGGGAGACAGATACGCAGTATTTT
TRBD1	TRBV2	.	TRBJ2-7	CASLYDRVSEQYF	TGTGCCAGCCTGTACGACAGGGTGTCTGAGCAGTACTTC
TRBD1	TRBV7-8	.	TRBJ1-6	CASSASGRGRSYNSPLHF	TGTGCCAGCAGCGCCTCCGGGAGGGGGCGATCCTATAATTCACCCCTCCACTTT
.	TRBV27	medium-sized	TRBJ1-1	CASSSNRRDTEAFF	TGTGCCAGCAGTTCAAACCGGCGGGACACTGAAGCTTTCTTT
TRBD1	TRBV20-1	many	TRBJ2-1	CSARAYRDRGGNEQFF	TGCAGTGCTAGAGCGTACCGGGACAGGGGTGGCAATGAGCAGTTCTTC
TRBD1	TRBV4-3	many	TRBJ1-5	CASSPRTGGGQPQHF	TGCGCCAGCAGCCCCCGGACAGGGGGCGGTCAGCCCCAGCATTTT
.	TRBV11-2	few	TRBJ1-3	CATEPGASGNTIYF	TGTGCCACTGAACCGGGGGCGTCTGGAAACACCATATATTTT
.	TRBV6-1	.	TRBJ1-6	CASSPSPTNSPLHF	TGTGCCAGCTCTCCAAGCCCCACGAATTCACCCCTCCACTTT
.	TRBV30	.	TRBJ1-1	CAWSRGVGSTEAFF	TGTGCCTGGAGTAGAGGCGTGGGGAGCACTGAAGCTTTCTTT
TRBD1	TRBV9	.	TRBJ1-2	CASSVGQGSDGYTF	TGTGCCAGCAGCGTAGGACAGGGGAGCGATGGCTACACCTTC
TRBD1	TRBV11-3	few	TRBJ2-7	CASTSGTGPYEQYF	TGTGCCAGCACGTCCGGGACAGGGCCCTACGAGCAGTACTTC
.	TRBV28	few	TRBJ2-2	CASISTGRNTGELFF	TGTGCCAGCATCAGCACAGGGAGGAACACCGGGGAGCTGTTTTTT
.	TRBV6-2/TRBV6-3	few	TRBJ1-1	CASSYDNRRPWGAFF	TGTGCCAGCAGTTACGACAACAGGCGCCCCTGGGGAGCTTTCTTT
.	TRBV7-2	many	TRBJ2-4	CASSPGLVGPQNIQYF	TGTGCCAGCAGTCCCGGACTGGTTGGCCCCCAAAACATTCAGTACTTC
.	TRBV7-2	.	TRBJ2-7	CASTAGGGGSYEQYF	TGTGCCAGCACAGCTGGGGGGGGCGGGAGTTACGAGCAGTACTTC
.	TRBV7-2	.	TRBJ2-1	CAISSYRNNEQFF	TGTGCCATCAGCTCATACCGGAACAATGAGCAGTTCTTC
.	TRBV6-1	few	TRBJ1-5	CASRDLSNQPQHF	TGTGCCAGCAGGGACCTTAGCAATCAGCCCCAGCATTTT
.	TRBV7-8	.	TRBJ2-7	CASSSIPGPSYEQYF	TGTGCCAGCAGCTCGATCCCAGGGCCTTCCTACGAGCAGTACTTC
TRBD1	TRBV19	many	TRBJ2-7	CASGPTGGSYEQYF	TGTGCCAGTGGACCGACAGGGGGCTCCTACGAGCAGTACTTC
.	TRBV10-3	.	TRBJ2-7	CAISEETWEQYF	TGTGCCATCAGTGAAGAAACCTGGGAGCAGTACTTC
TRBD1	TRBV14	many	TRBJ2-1	CASRDRGGNEQFF	TGTGCCAGCCGGGACAGGGGTGGAAATGAGCAGTTCTTC
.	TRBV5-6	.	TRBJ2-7	CASSLGQRSPYEQYF	TGTGCCAGCAGCTTGGGGCAGAGGTCGCCCTATGAGCAGTACTTC
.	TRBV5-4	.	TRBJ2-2	CASSFQGLANTWELFF	TGTGCCAGTAGCTTCCAGGGACTCGCGAACACCTGGGAGCTGTTTTTT
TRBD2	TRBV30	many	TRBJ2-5	CAWGGEVGGETQYF	TGTGCATGGGGGGGGGAGGTAGGTGGTGAGACCCAGTACTTC
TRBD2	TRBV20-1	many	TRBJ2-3	CSARRLAVTDTQYF	TGCAGTGCTAGAAGGCTAGCGGTTACAGATACGCAGTATTTT
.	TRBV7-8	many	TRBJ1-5	CASSLGHQGSQPQHF	TGTGCCAGCAGCTTAGGGCACCAGGGTAGTCAGCCCCAGCATTTT
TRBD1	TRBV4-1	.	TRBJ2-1	CASSQETGTGGNEQFF	TGCGCCAGCAGCCAAGAAACGGGGACAGGGGGCAATGAGCAGTTCTTC
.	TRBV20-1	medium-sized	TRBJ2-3	CSARDAGAGTPSMDTQYF	TGCAGTGCTAGAGATGCTGGGGCCGGGACCCCCTCCATGGATACGCAGTATTTT
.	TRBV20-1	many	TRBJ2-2	CSARDNTGELFF	TGCAGTGCTAGAGACAACACCGGGGAGCTGTTTTTT
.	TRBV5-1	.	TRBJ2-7	CASSPRPSSYEQYF	TGCGCCAGCAGCCCCAGGCCCAGCTCCTACGAGCAGTACTTC
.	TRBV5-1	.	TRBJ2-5	CASSLQGQGTQYF	TGCGCCAGCAGCTTGCAGGGCCAAGGTACCCAGTACTTC
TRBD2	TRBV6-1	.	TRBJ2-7	CASSPFGASGSYEQYF	TGTGCCAGCAGTCCGTTTGGTGCTAGCGGCTCCTACGAGCAGTACTTC
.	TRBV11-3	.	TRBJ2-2	CASSPNTGELFF	TGTGCCAGCAGCCCTAATACCGGGGAGCTGTTTTTT
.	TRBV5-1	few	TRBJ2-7	CASSFRLRDPGFYEQYF	TGCGCCAGCAGCTTTAGACTCCGGGATCCGGGCTTCTACGAGCAGTACTTC
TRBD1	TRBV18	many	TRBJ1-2	CASSPPTGYPNYGYTF	TGTGCCAGCTCACCACCGACAGGGTATCCCAACTATGGCTACACCTTC
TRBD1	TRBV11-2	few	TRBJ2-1	CASSSGWDRGYNEQFF	TGTGCCAGCAGCTCGGGGTGGGACAGGGGCTACAATGAGCAGTTCTTC
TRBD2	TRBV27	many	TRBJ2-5	CASSPWGASGPGTQYF	TGTGCCAGCAGTCCCTGGGGGGCTAGCGGGCCGGGGACCCAGTACTTC
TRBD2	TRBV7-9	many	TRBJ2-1	CASSLPGGFYNEQFF	TGTGCCAGCAGCTTACCGGGAGGATTTTACAATGAGCAGTTCTTC
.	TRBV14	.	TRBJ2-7	CASIQGPGRCFRGYEQYF	TGTGCCAGCATCCAAGGGCCTGGCAGGTGTTTTCGAGGCTACGAGCAGTACTTC
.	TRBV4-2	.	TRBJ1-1	CASSQDRSGTLGAFF	TGTGCCAGCAGCCAAGATCGGTCAGGGACTCTGGGGGCTTTCTTT
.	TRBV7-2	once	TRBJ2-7	CASSFRPRQSYEQYF	TGTGCCAGCAGCTTTAGACCGCGGCAGTCCTACGAGCAGTACTTC
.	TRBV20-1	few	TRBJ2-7	CSARLGRSHYEQYF	TGCAGTGCTAGACTAGGCAGGAGCCACTACGAGCAGTACTTC